This is a list of T cell receptor beta chains from one sample in a study of blood T cell repertoires in COVID-19. Here immunoSEQ multiplex PCR was the method, and the copy in TCRdb shows in-frame clones only, minus some. Of hundreds of thousands of clones in the sample, about nine tenths were seen once. Input material: peripheral blood. The receptors here all came from a woman in her twenties or thirties with active or convalescent COVID-19. The CDR3 runs from the conserved cysteine through the conserved F or W.

V gene	J gene	CDR3 protein
TRBV28	TRBJ2-1	CASSSRERREQFF
TRBV7-9	TRBJ2-5	CASSQGLAWETQYF
TRBV19	TRBJ1-5	CASIDGQGGNQPQHF
TRBV18	TRBJ2-6	CASSPLGLAASGANVLTF
TRBV5-6	TRBJ1-6	CASSLGGPYNSPLHF
TRBV6-5	TRBJ1-4	CASRGGSEKLFF
TRBV5-6	TRBJ1-6	CASMTGTGRTTNSPLHF
TRBV7-8	TRBJ1-4	CASSLALVGEKLFF
TRBV4-1	TRBJ2-7	CASSQDSDSFYEQYF
TRBV4-1	TRBJ2-3	CASSQDRLAGSTDTQYF
TRBV19	TRBJ1-6	CASSALDSYYNSPLHF
TRBV9	TRBJ2-7	CASSLTTAAEQYF
TRBV10-2	TRBJ1-4	CASSESGKLFF
TRBV7-8	TRBJ2-1	CASSLAIAYSSYNEQFF
TRBV10-3	TRBJ2-3	CAISEGLAGGLSDTQYF
TRBV6-6	TRBJ1-1	CASTLWAGEMDTEAFF
TRBV29-1	TRBJ2-2	CSVGGTGRGTGELFF
TRBV7-9	TRBJ1-1	CASRPGGEPEAFF
TRBV10-3	TRBJ1-1	CAIRGQGLGNTEAFF
TRBV7-8	TRBJ2-7	CASSLERGYSYEQYF
TRBV5-4	TRBJ2-7	CASSRTGVDEQYF
TRBV5-4	TRBJ2-2	CASSSGTRQGTGELFF
TRBV11-2	TRBJ1-2	CASSLGLYGYTF
TRBV5-6	TRBJ2-5	CASSTTGQGSETQYF
TRBV27	TRBJ2-3	CASSWESGLAGFDTQYF
TRBV10-3	TRBJ1-3	CAISGDRTSSGNTIYF
TRBV2	TRBJ2-7	CASSLQGRGEQYF
TRBV6-2/TRBV6-3	TRBJ2-1	CASSYSQAVSYNEQFF
TRBV5-4	TRBJ2-5	CASSSLAGGPPETQYF
TRBV6-5	TRBJ1-1	CASSRQGNTEAFF
TRBV19	TRBJ1-5	CASSPQMQPQHF
TRBV24-1	TRBJ2-3	CATSDSASEWGTDTQYF
TRBV7-9	TRBJ1-4	CASSLGQGNEKLFF
TRBV13	TRBJ1-2	CASSRGGKLNYGYTF
TRBV5-1	TRBJ1-6	CASSTGDRENSPLHF
TRBV4-2	TRBJ2-2	CASSQGGGAKAGELFF
TRBV6-1	TRBJ2-1	CASSEGVPALGYEQFF
TRBV13	TRBJ1-1	CASSLLRGYTEAFF
TRBV18	TRBJ1-1	CASSQTASNTEAFF
TRBV3-1/TRBV3-2	TRBJ1-5	CASSPGTDVGVQHF
TRBV5-4	TRBJ2-2	CASSLLAALGTGELFF
TRBV4-2	TRBJ2-3	CASSGLAGVTDTQYF
TRBV7-9	TRBJ2-2	CASSFLASGRSSTGELFF
TRBV10-2	TRBJ2-7	CASSERTSGSPYEQYF
TRBV6-2/TRBV6-3	TRBJ1-1	CASSSLGAGNTEAFF
TRBV30	TRBJ1-2	CAWSGGNYYGYTF
TRBV2	TRBJ2-3	CASIGTGLGTDTQYF
TRBV5-4	TRBJ1-5	CASSPGEGQPQHF
TRBV27	TRBJ2-2	CASSLSGLAGVGTGELFF
TRBV7-8	TRBJ1-2	CASSLTQDGYTF
TRBV28	TRBJ1-6	CASSSTGASPLHF
TRBV4-2	TRBJ2-1	CASSQVRELAGGEQFF